This T cell receptor (beta chain) was retrieved from a study of shared clonotypes between healthy human individuals. For the study at large: The cohort comprised a couple of women and a few men. Their ages spanned 18 to 49 years.

Study-wide findings and caveats: Sequencing of the sorted subsets was shown by rarefaction to be incomplete despite large depth.

For every subset, genomic DNA was evenly distributed across several immunoSEQ plates. Method: immunoSEQ multiplex PCR; TCRdb's copy keeps in-frame clones and lacks some. The table lists roughly 2.1 million clones, 93% of them singletons, with under 2% in the top ten. CD8 cells regarded as naive lacked CD45RO, were positively chosen for CCR7, and omitted terminally differentiated effector memory CD45RA+ cells. Each sample came from a Caucasian adult donor living in Nashville, Tennessee. The germline V and J ends were trimmed by 5 bases and 5 bases, with 13 bases remaining between them. The CDR3 spans 14 residues. The germline V gene encodes CDR1 SGHVS and CDR2 FQNEAQ. This clone was counted a single time. Antigen unknown.

Sequencing used naive CD8+ T cells from PBMCs. The origin of this receptor is a man younger than 35 in good health. Some clones in this sample may be carry-over from other donors' samples. The chain combines TRBV7-8 with TRBJ2-1; D is possibly TRBD1 (6 bases). The CDR3 nucleotides are TGTGCCAGCAGCGCGTACAGGGTAGACAATGAGCAGTTCTTC. This translates into CASSAYRVDNEQFF.